This TCR beta chain was sequenced in a study of low-dose radiotherapy and immunotherapy resistance in tumors. Study-level background: Patients were on oral aspirin 300 mg taken daily for four cycles from cycle 1 day 1.

Germline loops: CDR1 SGHTA, CDR2 FQGNSA. This CDR3 comprises 15 residues. Trimming shortened V by 3 bases and J by 2 bases, and 13 bases separated the two germline ends. This clonotype was detected once. Covering alpha and beta chains, TRAV- and TRBV-specific primers were used for the first-strand cDNA. Over roughly 19 PCR cycles, TCRs were amplified from a constant-region primer and V-primer adapter. mRNA isolates were amplified via in vitro transcription. TCRdb itself ran the reads through MiXCR, one entry per CDR3 protein. The table has 12,000 to 15,000 distinct CDR3 sequences, under 55% seen once. The sequence was obtained from a human donor with advanced metastatic prostate, ovarian, gallbladder or colorectal cancer (not recorded which). This table probably holds off-target reads from a library built for another chain. The chain recombines TRBV7-2 with TRBJ2-5; D unresolved. CDR3 sequence: CASSFESGIQETQYF. The CDR3 bases are TGTGCCAGCAGCTTTGAAAGTGGAATACAAGAGACCCAGTACTTC.